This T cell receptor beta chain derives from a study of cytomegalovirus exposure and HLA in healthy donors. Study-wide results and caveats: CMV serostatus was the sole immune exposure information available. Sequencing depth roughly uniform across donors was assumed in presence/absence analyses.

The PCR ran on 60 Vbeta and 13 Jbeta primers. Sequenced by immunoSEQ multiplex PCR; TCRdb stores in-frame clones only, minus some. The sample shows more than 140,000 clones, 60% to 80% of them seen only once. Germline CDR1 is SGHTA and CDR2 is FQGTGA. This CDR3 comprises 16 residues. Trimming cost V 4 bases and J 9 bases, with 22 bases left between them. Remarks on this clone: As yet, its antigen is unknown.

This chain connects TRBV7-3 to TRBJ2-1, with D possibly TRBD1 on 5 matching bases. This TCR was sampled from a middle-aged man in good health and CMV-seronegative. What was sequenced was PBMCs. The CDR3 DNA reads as TGTGCCAGCAGCTACGACAGCCCCCTTATTGGCGGTGAGCAGTTCTTC. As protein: CASSYDSPLIGGEQFF.